This TCR beta chain was sequenced in a study of Ad26.COV2.S vaccination and SARS-CoV-2 variants. Study results and limitations: Substantial breadth in spike-specific CD8+ and CD4+ T cell responses was reportedly seen after vaccination.

Sequencing was performed with immunoSEQ multiplex PCR; in TCRdb, only in-frame clones are kept and a portion is missing. In the table there are 440,000 or so clones, less than 95% of which are singletons. Described treatment: 19 received Ad26.COV2.S at low or high dose, single or two shots; a few received placebo; per-sample allocation not given. Material that was analyzed had been drawn on day 63 after the first vaccine or placebo injection. This CDR3 region has 17 residues. The germline CDR1 and CDR2 sequences are WSHSY and SAAADI. The V and J ends lost 0 bases and 1 base respectively, with 12 bases between them. Note on this clone: Its antigen is undetermined.

The J gene is TRBJ2-2, the V gene TRBV10-2; D ambiguous. The receptor comes from a person aged 18-60 years who received the Ad26.COV2.S COVID-19 vaccine or a placebo. The material was peripheral blood, obtained in a trial of Ad26.COV2.S vaccine versus placebo. DNA of the CDR3: TGCGCCAGCAGTGAGTCTTCGGGTCCTCTGAACACCGGGGAGCTGTTTTTT. The encoded protein is CASSESSGPLNTGELFF.